This TCR beta chain was recorded in a study of blood T cell repertoires in COVID-19. The wider study: Sources were T cells, B-cell-depleted T cells, or PBMCs; the material itself was cDNA or gDNA.

This table comes from immunoSEQ multiplex PCR, and its TCRdb copy is limited to in-frame clones, with some not included. This table holds under 200,000 clones, around 80% found once. Germline assignment: CDR1 SGDLS and CDR2 YYNGEE. V was trimmed by 0 bases and J by 6 bases, leaving 7 bases between them. The CDR3 totals 13 residues. This clone appeared once. Sequenced material: peripheral blood. The chain carries TRBV9 and TRBJ2-1; TRBD2 might be the D (5 bases). The sequence derives from an elderly woman with active or convalescent COVID-19. In nucleotides, the CDR3 is TGTGCCAGCAGCGTAGTGGGGAGCAATGAGCAGTTCTTC. It codes for CASSVVGSNEQFF.